The present entry profiles one T cell receptor beta chain with its context. Its specificity is unknown. This sample was taken from a study of Ad26.COV2.S vaccination and SARS-CoV-2 variants. Findings of the study overall: Non-spike TCR breadth did not differ much between vaccine and placebo recipients. Spike-specific CD8+ and CD4+ T cell responses reportedly showed substantial breadth after vaccination.

This CDR3 comprises 14 residues. The trim removed 5 bases at V and 3 bases at J, leaving 4 bases unmatched. Germline V lookup: CDR1 LNHDA, CDR2 SQIVND (reference sequence). Measured with immunoSEQ multiplex PCR; TCRdb has only the in-frame clones, and not every one. The table records about 350,000 clones, around 92% of them present only once. Sequenced here: peripheral blood, sampled after recovery from COVID-19. The chain joins TRBV19 to TRBJ1-5, with TRBD1 identical over 7 bases. The clonotype originates from a human donor who had recovered from COVID-19. CDR3 bases: TGTGCCAGTAGTGGGACAGCAAACAATCAGCCCCAGCATTTT. It encodes CASSGTANNQPQHF.